Shown below are 17 T cell receptor beta chains from a single sample sequenced in a study of blood T cell repertoires in COVID-19. TCRdb keeps only in-frame clones here, not all; method: immunoSEQ multiplex PCR. Found here are a few hundred thousand clones, around four fifths of them singletons; the top ten hold around 3.9%. Sequencing was done on a sample of peripheral blood. All receptors come from a woman aged 45-65 years with active or convalescent COVID-19.

This clone was detected once. The chain joins TRBV19 to TRBJ2-1; D is perhaps TRBD1 (6 bases). With 5 bases removed from V and 6 bases from J, the gap between germline ends came to 14 bases. The V gene's germline CDR1 is LNHDA and CDR2 SQIVND (reference sequence). The CDR3 runs to 14 residues. The CDR3 region is CASSPWTASNEQFF. The CDR3 DNA follows: TGTGCCAGTAGTCCCTGGACAGCGAGCAATGAGCAGTTCTTC. The variable domain in full, with the rest retrieved from reference TRBV19 and TRBJ2-1, is DGGITQSPKYLFRKEGQNVTLSCEQNLNHDAMYWYRQDPGQGLRLIYYSQIVNDFQKGDIAEGYSVSREKKESFPLTVTSAQKNPTAFYLCASSPWTASNEQFFGPGTRLTVL.

This chain joins TRBV3-1 (or the pseudogene TRBV3-2) and TRBJ2-7, with 7 bases matching TRBD1. This CDR3 is 15 amino acids long. Germline CDR1 is LGHDT and CDR2 is YNNKEL (reference sequence). V trimming: 0 bases; J trimming: 3 bases; junction bases outside the gene matches: 5. This CDR3 is CASSQDEGAGYEQYF. CDR3 sequence (DNA): TGTGCCAGCAGCCAAGATGAGGGGGCCGGCTACGAGCAGTACTTC.

The chain carries TRBV29-1 and TRBJ2-1; 9 positions agree with TRBD2. J was trimmed by 10 bases and V by 5 bases; bases with no gene match: 15. The CDR3 runs to 15 residues. Germline lookup yields CDR1 SQVTM and CDR2 ANQGSEA. The CDR3: CSVSGSGRLGGEQFF. The CDR3 DNA reads as TGCAGCGTTTCTGGTAGCGGGAGACTCGGGGGGGAGCAGTTCTTC.

The V call is TRBV28, the J call TRBJ2-7; no reliable D call. This CDR3 region has 14 residues. Per the germline V gene, CDR1 is MDHEN and CDR2 is SYDVKM. V lost 2 bases to trimming and J lost 5 bases, with 13 bases between them. In DNA, the CDR3 is TGTGCCAGCAGTTTACCCGGAGTACCACACGAGCAGTACTTC. This sequence encodes CASSLPGVPHEQYF. Full variable domain (outside the CDR3, taken from reference TRBV28 and TRBJ2-7): DVKVTQSSRYLVKRTGEKVFLECVQDMDHENMFWYRQDPGLGLRLIYFSYDVKMKEKGDIPEGYSVSREKKERFSLILESASTNQTSMYLCASSLPGVPHEQYFGPGTRLTVT.

The chain has TRBV7-9 and TRBJ1-3; 8 bases are shared with TRBD1. Germline-derived CDR1 and CDR2 are SEHNR and FQNEAQ (reference sequence). The CDR3 loop spans 17 amino acids. V was clipped by 5 bases and J by 0 bases; unmatched bases: 9. The CDR3 spells CASSIAGTGLSGNTIYF. CDR3 bases: TGTGCCAGCAGCATCGCCGGGACAGGACTCTCTGGAAACACCATATATTTT.

The chain joins TRBV5-5 to TRBJ2-1; tentative D call: TRBD1 (6 bases). Germline CDR1 is SGHKS and CDR2 is YYEKEE (reference sequence). There are 14 residues in the CDR3. Trimming pared 6 bases from V and 5 bases from J, leaving 15 bases between. The CDR3, as DNA: TGTGCCAGCATCCCGCCGGACAGAAACAATGAGCAGTTCTTC. This sequence encodes CASIPPDRNNEQFF.

This clone was counted once. This chain joins TRBV30 and TRBJ2-7; TRBD2 matches at 7 bases. Germline V gene data show CDR1 as GTSNPN and CDR2 as SVGIG (reference sequence). The CDR3 covers 14 residues. Trimming took 1 base from V and 2 from J; bases not matched to a gene: 5. The DNA of the CDR3 is TGTGCCTGGAGTGGACTAGCCACGACCTACGAGCAGTACTTC. It codes for CAWSGLATTYEQYF.

In DNA, the CDR3 is TGTGCCAGCAGCGCCAGACAGGGGGCCTACGAGCAGTACTTC. Protein product: CASSARQGAYEQYF. The rearrangement links TRBV7-9 to TRBJ2-7; 9 nucleotides agree with TRBD1. The germline gives CDR1 SEHNR, CDR2 FQNEAQ (reference sequence). This CDR3 comprises 14 residues. V trimming: 5 bases; J trimming: 2 bases; junction bases outside the gene matches: 4. Based on the CDR3 plus reference TRBV7-9 and TRBJ2-7, the full variable domain is DTGVSQNPRHKITKRGQNVTFRCDPISEHNRLYWYRQTLGQGPEFLTYFQNEAQLEKSRLLSDRFSAERPKGSFSTLEIQRTEQGDSAMYLCASSARQGAYEQYFGPGTRLTVT.

V usage is TRBV21-1 and J usage is TRBJ2-1; the table's D call, TRBD2, has no DNA check behind it. TRBV21-1 is annotated as a pseudogene. The CDR3 runs 17 residues. DNA for the CDR3: TGTGCCAGCAGCAAAGAAGTACTAGCGGCCTCCTACAATGAGCAGTTCTTC. Protein product: CASSKEVLAASYNEQFF.

This rearrangement joins TRBV5-1 to TRBJ1-2, with 8 bases aligning to TRBD1. CDR3 length equals 16 residues. Germline trimming cut 6 bases from V and 0 bases from J; bases unmatched to any gene: 10. From germline, CDR1 is SGHRS and CDR2 YFSETQ. For the CDR3, the DNA is TGCGCCAGCACGGGAGAGGACAGGGACGCTAACTATGGCTACACCTTC. Translated: CASTGEDRDANYGYTF. The full variable domain, rest sourced from reference TRBV5-1 and TRBJ1-2, is KAGVTQTPRYLIKTRGQQVTLSCSPISGHRSVSWYQQTPGQGLQFLFEYFSETQRNKGNFPGRFSGRQFSNSRSEMNVSTLELGDSALYLCASTGEDRDANYGYTFGSGTRLTVV.

The V gene is TRBV13, the J gene TRBJ2-7; D is possibly TRBD2 (6 bases). The CDR3 spans 14 residues. Germline V gene data show CDR1 as PRHDT and CDR2 as FYEKMQ (reference sequence). The ends were cut back, 0 bases at V and 3 bases at J, with 9 bases in the middle. The CDR3 coding sequence is TGTGCCAGCAGCTTAGGGCGGGGACTCTACGAGCAGTACTTC. Translating gives CASSLGRGLYEQYF. Full variable domain (outside the CDR3, taken from reference TRBV13 and TRBJ2-7): AAGVIQSPRHLIKEKRETATLKCYPIPRHDTVYWYQQGPGQDPQFLISFYEKMQSDKGSIPDRFSAQQFSDYHSELNMSSLELGDSALYFCASSLGRGLYEQYFGPGTRLTVT.

This chain joins TRBV6-5 and TRBJ2-3, with 7 bases fitting TRBD2. Trimming at V came to 0 bases and at J to 2 bases, leaving 5 bases not matched to a gene. This CDR3 spans 16 amino acids. CDR1 MNHEY and CDR2 SVGAGI come from the germline V gene. The CDR3 region has the DNA TGTGCCAGCAGTTACTCGGGGGGGATCAACACAGATACGCAGTATTTT. Translated, it gives CASSYSGGINTDTQYF.

The genes are TRBV12-5 and TRBJ1-1; unclear D gene. The germline V and J ends were trimmed by 0 bases and 1 base, with 9 bases remaining between them. Germline CDR1 reads LGHNT; CDR2 reads FRNRAP. The CDR3 is made up of 15 amino acids. This CDR3 is CASGLVLSGNTEAFF. In DNA, the CDR3 is TGTGCTAGTGGTTTGGTACTCTCTGGGAACACTGAAGCTTTCTTT.

V and J are TRBV29-1 and TRBJ1-1, with a weak D call TRBD1 (5 bases). The CDR3 has 14 amino acids. Deletions cut 6 bases from V and 3 bases from J, with 17 bases between. CDR1 and CDR2 (germline): SQVTM, ANQGSEA. In DNA form, the CDR3 reads TGCAGCGTGGTGGAGGGAGCAGGGTACACTGAAGCTTTCTTT. Residues: CSVVEGAGYTEAFF.

V and J are TRBV6-5 and TRBJ1-5; possibly TRBD1 for D (5 bases). V was pared by 5 bases and J by 6 bases, with 17 bases between. This CDR3 is built from 15 residues. The germline gives CDR1 MNHEY, CDR2 SVGAGI. The CDR3: CASSSGGGVGQPQHF. The CDR3 DNA sequence: TGTGCCAGCAGTAGCGGTGGGGGGGTCGGTCAGCCCCAGCATTTT.

The rearrangement uses TRBV12-5 and TRBJ2-1; TRBD2 matches at 7 bases. V gave up 3 bases and J gave up 7 bases; unmatched junction bases: 9. Germline V gives CDR1 LGHNT, CDR2 FRNRAP. The CDR3 contains 15 residues. CDR3 sequence: CASGFFAGEVNEQFF. CDR3 sequence (DNA): TGTGCTAGTGGTTTTTTTGCGGGAGAGGTGAATGAGCAGTTCTTC.

The chain uses TRBV28 and TRBJ1-3; 7 bases fit TRBD1. Unmatched junction bases numbered 5, after V lost 7 bases and J lost 2 bases. This CDR3 is 14 amino acids long. From germline, CDR1 is MDHEN and CDR2 SYDVKM. CDR3 region: CASKLGGTGNTIYF. The DNA of the CDR3 is TGTGCCAGCAAGTTAGGGGGCACTGGAAACACCATATATTTT. Variable domain in full (rest from reference TRBV28 and TRBJ1-3): DVKVTQSSRYLVKRTGEKVFLECVQDMDHENMFWYRQDPGLGLRLIYFSYDVKMKEKGDIPEGYSVSREKKERFSLILESASTNQTSMYLCASKLGGTGNTIYFGEGSWLTVV.